Described below is a single TCR beta chain sequence and its context. Its specificity is not known. CD8+ and CD4+ T cells from blood underwent TCR beta sequencing. Recently defined diagnostic criteria classed the Susac syndrome patients as definite or probable. V was shortened by 2 bases and J by 13 bases, with 14 bases between the two germline ends. This CDR3 is 13 amino acids long. This record belongs to a study of CD8 T cells in Susac syndrome. For the study at large: Patients with Susac syndrome had blood drawn and were at that point therapy-naive, on corticosteroids, or on intravenous immunoglobulin alone. Whole-study findings and limits: A handful of Susac-specific public clones appeared in CD8+ TEMRA repertoires, and some 15 in total CD8+ repertoires.

Roughly 0.5 to 1 ug RNA was reverse transcribed with random hexamers. MiXCR, applied by TCRdb to the immunoSEQ multiplex PCR reads, yields one record per CDR3 protein. The sample yields about 190,000 distinct CDR3 sequences, around 95% seen once. The chain employs TRBV12-3 or TRBV12-4 and TRBJ1-4; D perhaps matches TRBD1 (5 bases). The sequencing input was CD8+ T cells from PBMCs. This TCR derives from a human donor with Susac syndrome. The CDR3 DNA follows: TGTGCCAGCAGTTTATCGGGGGGAGGACGACTGTTTTTT. This codes for CASSLSGGGRLFF.